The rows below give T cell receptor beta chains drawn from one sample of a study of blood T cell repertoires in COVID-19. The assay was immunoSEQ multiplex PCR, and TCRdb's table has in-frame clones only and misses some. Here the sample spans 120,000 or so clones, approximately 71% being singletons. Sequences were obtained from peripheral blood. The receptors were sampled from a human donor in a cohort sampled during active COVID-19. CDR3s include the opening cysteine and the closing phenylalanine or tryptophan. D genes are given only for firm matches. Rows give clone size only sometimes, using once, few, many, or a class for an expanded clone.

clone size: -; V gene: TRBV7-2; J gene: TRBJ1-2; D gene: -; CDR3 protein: CASSLAPANYGYTF; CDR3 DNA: TGTGCCAGCAGCTTAGCCCCGGCTAACTATGGCTACACCTTC
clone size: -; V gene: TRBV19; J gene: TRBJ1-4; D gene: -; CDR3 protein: CASSKFRSPINEKLFF; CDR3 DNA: TGTGCCAGTAGTAAATTCCGGAGTCCCATTAATGAAAAACTGTTTTTT
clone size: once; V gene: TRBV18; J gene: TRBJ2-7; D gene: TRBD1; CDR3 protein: CASSPAGTGSGEQYF; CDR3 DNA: TGTGCCAGCTCACCGGCCGGGACAGGGTCGGGCGAGCAGTACTTC
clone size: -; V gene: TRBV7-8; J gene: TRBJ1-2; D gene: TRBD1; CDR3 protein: CASSPGDRAYYGYTF; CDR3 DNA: TGTGCCAGCAGCCCCGGGGACAGGGCCTACTATGGCTACACCTTC
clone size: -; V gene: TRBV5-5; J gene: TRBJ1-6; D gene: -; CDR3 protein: CASSLGVPVGVSLHF; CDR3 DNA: TGTGCCAGCAGCTTGGGGGTCCCAGTCGGAGTCTCCCTCCACTTT
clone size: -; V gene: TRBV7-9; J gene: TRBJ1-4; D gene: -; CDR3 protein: CASSPPGGRGGEKLFF; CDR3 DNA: TGTGCCAGCAGCCCCCCCGGGGGGCGAGGAGGAGAAAAACTGTTTTTT
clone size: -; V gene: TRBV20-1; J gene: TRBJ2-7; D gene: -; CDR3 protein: CSASQGRNEQYF; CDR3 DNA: TGCAGTGCTAGTCAGGGGCGCAACGAGCAGTACTTC
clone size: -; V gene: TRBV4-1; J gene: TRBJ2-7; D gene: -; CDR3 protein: CASSQAAAELREQYF; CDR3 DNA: TGCGCCAGCAGCCAAGCGGCGGCCGAGCTAAGGGAGCAGTACTTC
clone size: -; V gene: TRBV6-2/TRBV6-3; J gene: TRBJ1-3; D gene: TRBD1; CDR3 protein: CASSLLPGQGNSGNTIYF; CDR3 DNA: TGTGCCAGCAGTTTACTCCCGGGACAGGGAAACTCTGGAAACACCATATATTTT
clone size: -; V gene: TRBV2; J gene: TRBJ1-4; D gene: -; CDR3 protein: CASKERETTVLGTNEKLFF; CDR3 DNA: TGTGCCAGCAAAGAGAGGGAGACAACGGTCCTTGGGACTAATGAAAAACTGTTTTTT
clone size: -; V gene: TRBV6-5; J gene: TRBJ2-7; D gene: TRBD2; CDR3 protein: CASTAGTSMQNEQYF; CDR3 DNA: TGTGCCAGCACTGCCGGGACTAGCATGCAGAACGAGCAGTACTTC
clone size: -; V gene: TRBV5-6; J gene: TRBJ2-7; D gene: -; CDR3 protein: CASSLILTGYYEQYF; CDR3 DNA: TGTGCCAGCAGCTTGATTCTGACAGGATACTACGAGCAGTACTTC
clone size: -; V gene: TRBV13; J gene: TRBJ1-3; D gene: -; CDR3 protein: CASSLLLGNTIYF; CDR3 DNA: TGTGCCAGCAGCTTGCTTCTCGGGAACACCATATATTTT
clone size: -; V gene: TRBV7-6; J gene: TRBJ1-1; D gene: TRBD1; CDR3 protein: CASSLPREGAGGTEAFF; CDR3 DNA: TGTGCCAGCAGCTTACCCCGCGAGGGGGCTGGCGGCACTGAAGCTTTCTTT
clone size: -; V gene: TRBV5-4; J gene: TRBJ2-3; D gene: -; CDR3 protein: CASSPHRETSSTDTQYF; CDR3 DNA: TGTGCCAGCAGCCCCCATAGGGAGACATCTAGCACAGATACGCAGTATTTT
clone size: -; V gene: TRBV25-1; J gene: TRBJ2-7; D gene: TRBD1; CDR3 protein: CASSDAGGWEQYF; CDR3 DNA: TGTGCCAGCAGTGATGCAGGGGGCTGGGAGCAGTACTTC
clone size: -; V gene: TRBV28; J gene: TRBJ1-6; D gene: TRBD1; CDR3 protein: CASSSLPTGGGSPLHF; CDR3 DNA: TGTGCCAGCAGTTCTCTACCGACAGGGGGAGGGTCACCCCTCCACTTT
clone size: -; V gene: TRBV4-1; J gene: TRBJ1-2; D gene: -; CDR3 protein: CASSHQGNGYTF; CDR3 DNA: TGCGCCAGCAGCCACCAGGGGAATGGCTACACCTTC
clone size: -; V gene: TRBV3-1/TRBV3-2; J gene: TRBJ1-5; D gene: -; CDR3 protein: CASNSGGAGQPQHF; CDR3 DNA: TGTGCCAGCAACTCGGGGGGGGCAGGTCAGCCCCAGCATTTT
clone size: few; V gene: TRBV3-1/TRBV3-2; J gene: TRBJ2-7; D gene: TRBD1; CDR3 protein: CASSQMGQHDEQYF; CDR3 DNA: TGTGCCAGCAGCCAGATGGGACAGCATGACGAGCAGTACTTC
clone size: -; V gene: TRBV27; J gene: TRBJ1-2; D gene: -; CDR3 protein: CASSRLPPYRDGYTF; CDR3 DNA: TGTGCCAGCAGTCGTCTACCCCCGTACAGGGATGGCTACACCTTC
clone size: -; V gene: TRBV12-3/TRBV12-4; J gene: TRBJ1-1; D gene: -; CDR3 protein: CASSLVQRGEAFF; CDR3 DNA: TGTGCCAGCAGTTTAGTCCAACGGGGTGAAGCTTTCTTT
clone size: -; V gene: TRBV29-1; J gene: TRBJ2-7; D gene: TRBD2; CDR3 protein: CSVVWTGGPSEQYF; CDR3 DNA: TGCAGCGTTGTGTGGACGGGAGGGCCCAGCGAGCAGTACTTC
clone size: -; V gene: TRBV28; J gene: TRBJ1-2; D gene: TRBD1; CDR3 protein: CASSLYGTGGYNYGYTF; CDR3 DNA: TGTGCCAGCAGTTTATATGGGACAGGGGGCTATAACTATGGCTACACCTTC
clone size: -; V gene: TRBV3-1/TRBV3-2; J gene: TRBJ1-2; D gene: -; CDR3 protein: CASSQGEVGYTF; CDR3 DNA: TGTGCCAGCAGCCAAGGAGAGGTTGGCTACACCTTC
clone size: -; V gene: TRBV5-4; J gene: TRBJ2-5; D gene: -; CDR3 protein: CASSLDMKETQYF; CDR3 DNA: TGTGCCAGCAGCTTGGACATGAAAGAGACCCAGTACTTC
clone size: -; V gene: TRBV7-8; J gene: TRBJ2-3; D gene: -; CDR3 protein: CASSLRRVGQDTQYF; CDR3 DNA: TGTGCCAGCAGCTTAAGGCGGGTCGGTCAGGATACGCAGTATTTT
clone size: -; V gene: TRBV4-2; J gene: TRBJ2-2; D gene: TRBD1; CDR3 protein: CASSQDRETGGFDGELFF; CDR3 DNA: TGTGCCAGCAGCCAAGATCGAGAGACAGGGGGGTTTGACGGGGAGCTGTTTTTT
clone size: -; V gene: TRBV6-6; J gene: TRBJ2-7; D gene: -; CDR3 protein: CASSLRGPGEQYF; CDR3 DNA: TGTGCCAGCAGCCTCAGGGGACCGGGCGAGCAGTACTTC
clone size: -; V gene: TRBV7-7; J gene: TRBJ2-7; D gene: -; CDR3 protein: CASSLEGAYEQYF; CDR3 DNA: TGTGCTAGCAGCTTAGAGGGGGCCTACGAGCAGTACTTC
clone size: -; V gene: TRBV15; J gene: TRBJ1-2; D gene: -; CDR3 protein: CATSSQTVFVGDGYTF; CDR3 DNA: TGTGCCACCAGCTCCCAGACAGTGTTCGTAGGTGATGGCTACACCTTC